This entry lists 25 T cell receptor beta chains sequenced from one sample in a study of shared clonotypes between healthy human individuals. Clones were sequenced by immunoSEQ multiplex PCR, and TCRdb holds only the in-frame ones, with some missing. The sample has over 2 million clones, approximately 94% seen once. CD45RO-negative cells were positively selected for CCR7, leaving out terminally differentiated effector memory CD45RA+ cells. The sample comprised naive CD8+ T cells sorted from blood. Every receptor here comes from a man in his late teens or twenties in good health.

DNA for the CDR3: TGTGCCAGCAGCCAAGCATCTCCAACTCCGGATGAGCAGTTCTTC. It codes for CASSQASPTPDEQFF. This rearrangement joins TRBV4-2 to TRBJ2-1, with D unresolved. V was pared by 1 base and J by 8 bases, with 15 bases between. Per germline, CDR1 LGHNA and CDR2 YNFKEQ. The CDR3 covers 15 residues.

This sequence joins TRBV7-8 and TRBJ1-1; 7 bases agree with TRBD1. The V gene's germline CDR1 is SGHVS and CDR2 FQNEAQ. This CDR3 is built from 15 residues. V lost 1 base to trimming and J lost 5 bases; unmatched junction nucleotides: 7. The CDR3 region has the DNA TGTGCCAGCAGCTTAGGCGCAGGGGGGAGAACTGAAGCTTTCTTT. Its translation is CASSLGAGGRTEAFF.

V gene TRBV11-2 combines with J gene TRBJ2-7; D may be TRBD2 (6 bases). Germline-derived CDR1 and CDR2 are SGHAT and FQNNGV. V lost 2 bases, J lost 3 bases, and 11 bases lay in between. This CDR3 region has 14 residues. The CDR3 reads CASSLPGGVYEQYF. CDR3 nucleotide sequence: TGTGCCAGCAGCTTACCCGGAGGGGTCTACGAGCAGTACTTC.

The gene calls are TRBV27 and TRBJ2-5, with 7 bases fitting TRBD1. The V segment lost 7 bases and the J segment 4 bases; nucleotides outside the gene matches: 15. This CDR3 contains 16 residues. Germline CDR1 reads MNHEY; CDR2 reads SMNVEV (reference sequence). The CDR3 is CASTDTPGQPLETQYF. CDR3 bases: TGTGCCAGCACAGATACTCCGGGACAGCCTTTAGAGACCCAGTACTTC.

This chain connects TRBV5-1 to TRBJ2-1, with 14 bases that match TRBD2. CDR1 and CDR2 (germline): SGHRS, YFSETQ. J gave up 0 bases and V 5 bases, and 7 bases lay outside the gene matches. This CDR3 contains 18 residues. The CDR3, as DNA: TGCGCCAGCAGTCTCCTAGGGACTAGCGGGAGCTCCTACAATGAGCAGTTCTTC. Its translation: CASSLLGTSGSSYNEQFF.

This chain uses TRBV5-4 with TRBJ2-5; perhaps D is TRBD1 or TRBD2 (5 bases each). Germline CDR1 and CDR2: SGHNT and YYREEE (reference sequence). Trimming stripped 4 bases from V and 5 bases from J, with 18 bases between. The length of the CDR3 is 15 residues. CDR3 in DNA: TGTGCCAGCAGCCCTGAAGGGGTCGGGGAGGAGACCCAGTACTTC. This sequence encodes CASSPEGVGEETQYF. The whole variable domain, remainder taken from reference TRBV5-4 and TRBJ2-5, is ETGVTQSPTHLIKTRGQQVTLRCSSQSGHNTVSWYQQALGQGPQFIFQYYREEENGRGNFPPRFSGLQFPNYSSELNVNALELDDSALYLCASSPEGVGEETQYFGPGTRLLVL.

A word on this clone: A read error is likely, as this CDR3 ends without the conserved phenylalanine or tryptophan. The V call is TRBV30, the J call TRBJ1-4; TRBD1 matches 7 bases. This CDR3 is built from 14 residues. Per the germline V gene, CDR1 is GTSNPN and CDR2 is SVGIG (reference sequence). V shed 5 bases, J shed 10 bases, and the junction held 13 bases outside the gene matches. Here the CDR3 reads CAWVDRAGGGKLFL. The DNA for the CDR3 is TGTGCCTGGGTCGATCGGGCAGGGGGTGGAAAACTGTTTCTT.

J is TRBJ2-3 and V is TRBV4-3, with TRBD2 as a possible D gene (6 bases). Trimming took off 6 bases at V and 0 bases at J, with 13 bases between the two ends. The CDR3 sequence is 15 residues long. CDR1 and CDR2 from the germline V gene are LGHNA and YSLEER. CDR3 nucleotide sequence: TGCGCCAGCAGAGCCGGGACTCTAAGCACAGATACGCAGTATTTT. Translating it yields CASRAGTLSTDTQYF.

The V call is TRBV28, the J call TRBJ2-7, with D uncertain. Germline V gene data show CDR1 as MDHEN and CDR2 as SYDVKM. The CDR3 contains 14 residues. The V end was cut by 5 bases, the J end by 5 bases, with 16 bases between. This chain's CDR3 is CASSPPGQPDEQYF. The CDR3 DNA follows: TGTGCCAGCAGTCCGCCCGGCCAGCCGGACGAGCAGTACTTC.

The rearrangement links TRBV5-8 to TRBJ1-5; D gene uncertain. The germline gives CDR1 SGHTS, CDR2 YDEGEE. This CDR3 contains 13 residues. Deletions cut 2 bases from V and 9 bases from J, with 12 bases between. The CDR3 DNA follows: TGTGCCAGCAGCTTCGGCAGTTATTTGCCCCAGCATTTT. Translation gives CASSFGSYLPQHF.

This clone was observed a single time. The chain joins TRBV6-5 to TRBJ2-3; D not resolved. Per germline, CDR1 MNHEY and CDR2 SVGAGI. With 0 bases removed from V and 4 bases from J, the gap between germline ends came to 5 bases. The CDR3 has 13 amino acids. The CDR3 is CASSYSQADTQYF. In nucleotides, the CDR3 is TGTGCCAGCAGTTACTCGCAGGCAGATACGCAGTATTTT.

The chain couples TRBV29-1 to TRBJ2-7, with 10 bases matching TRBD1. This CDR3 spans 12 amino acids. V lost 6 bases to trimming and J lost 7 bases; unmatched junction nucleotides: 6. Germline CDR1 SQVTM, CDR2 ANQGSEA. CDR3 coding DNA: TGCAGCGTCGACAGGGGGCTGGGGGAGCAGTACTTC. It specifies CSVDRGLGEQYF.

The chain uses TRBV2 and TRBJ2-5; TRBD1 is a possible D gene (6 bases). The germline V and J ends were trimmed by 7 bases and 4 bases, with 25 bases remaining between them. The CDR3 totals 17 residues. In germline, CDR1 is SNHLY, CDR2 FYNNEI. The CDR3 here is CASTMVVLGEGGETQYF. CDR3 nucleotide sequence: TGTGCCAGCACAATGGTAGTACTGGGGGAAGGGGGAGAGACCCAGTACTTC.

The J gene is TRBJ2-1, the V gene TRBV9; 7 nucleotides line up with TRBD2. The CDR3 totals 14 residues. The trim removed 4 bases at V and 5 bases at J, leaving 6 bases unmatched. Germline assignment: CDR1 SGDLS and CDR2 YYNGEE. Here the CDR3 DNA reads TGTGCCAGCAGCCCCCGGGGGGTAAACAATGAGCAGTTCTTC. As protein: CASSPRGVNNEQFF.

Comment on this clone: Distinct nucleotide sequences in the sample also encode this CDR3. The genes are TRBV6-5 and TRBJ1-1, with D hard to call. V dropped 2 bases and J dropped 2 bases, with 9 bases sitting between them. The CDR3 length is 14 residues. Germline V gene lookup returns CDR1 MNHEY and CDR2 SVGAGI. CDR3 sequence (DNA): TGTGCCAGCAGTTACAGGGAAGGCAACACTGAAGCTTTCTTT. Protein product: CASSYREGNTEAFF.

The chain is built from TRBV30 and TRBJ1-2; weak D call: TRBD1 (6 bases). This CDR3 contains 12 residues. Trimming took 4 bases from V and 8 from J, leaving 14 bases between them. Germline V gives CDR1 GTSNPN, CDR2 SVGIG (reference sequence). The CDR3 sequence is CAWNQAGEGYTF. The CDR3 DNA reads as TGTGCCTGGAACCAGGCAGGGGAAGGCTACACCTTC.

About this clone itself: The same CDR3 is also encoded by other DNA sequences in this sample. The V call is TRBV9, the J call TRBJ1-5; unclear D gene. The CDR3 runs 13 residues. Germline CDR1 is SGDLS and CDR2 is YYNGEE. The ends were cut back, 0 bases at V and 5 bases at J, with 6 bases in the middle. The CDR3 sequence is CASSVALDQPQHF. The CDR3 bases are TGTGCCAGCAGCGTAGCACTTGATCAGCCCCAGCATTTT.

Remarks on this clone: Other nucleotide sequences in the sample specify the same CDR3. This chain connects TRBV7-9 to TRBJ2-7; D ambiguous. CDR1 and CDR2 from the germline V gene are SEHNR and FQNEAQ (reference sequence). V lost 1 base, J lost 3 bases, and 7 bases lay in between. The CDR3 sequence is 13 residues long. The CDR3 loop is CASSLGPLYEQYF. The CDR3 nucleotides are TGTGCCAGCAGCTTAGGTCCCCTCTACGAGCAGTACTTC.

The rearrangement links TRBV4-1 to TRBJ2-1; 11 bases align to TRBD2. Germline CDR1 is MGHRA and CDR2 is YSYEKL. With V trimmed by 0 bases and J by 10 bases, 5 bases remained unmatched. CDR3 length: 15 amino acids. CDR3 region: CASSQDSGRAQEQFF. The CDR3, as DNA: TGCGCCAGCAGCCAAGATAGCGGGAGGGCCCAAGAGCAGTTCTTC.

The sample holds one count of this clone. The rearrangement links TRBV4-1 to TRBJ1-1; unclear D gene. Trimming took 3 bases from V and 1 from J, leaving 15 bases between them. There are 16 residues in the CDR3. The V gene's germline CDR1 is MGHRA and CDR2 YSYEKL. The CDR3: CASSHAGGSGNTEAFF. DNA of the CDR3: TGCGCCAGCAGCCATGCTGGTGGAAGTGGGAACACTGAAGCTTTCTTT.

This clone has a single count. The CDR3 sequence is CASSLGQGTGNEQFF. CDR3 nucleotides: TGCGCCAGCAGCTTGGGACAGGGGACGGGAAATGAGCAGTTCTTC. The chain has TRBV4-1 and TRBJ2-1; 10 bases match TRBD1. Germline V CDR1 and CDR2: MGHRA, YSYEKL. V was pared by 5 bases and J by 7 bases, with 8 bases of the junction left unmatched. CDR3 length: 15 residues.

In DNA form, the CDR3 reads TGCGCCAGCAGCTTAGGACAGGGGGGTAATGAAAAACTGTTTTTT. Residues: CASSLGQGGNEKLFF. The gene calls are TRBV5-1 and TRBJ1-4, with 10 nucleotides matching TRBD1. The CDR3 loop spans 15 amino acids. Unmatched junction bases numbered 2, after V lost 2 bases and J lost 4 bases. CDR1 is SGHRS, CDR2 YFSETQ, per germline.

DNA for the CDR3: TGTGCCAGCAGCTTGAGGGGAGGGGGAGACGAGCAGTACTTC. Translation: CASSLRGGGDEQYF. The chain combines TRBV5-4 with TRBJ2-7; a weak D match, TRBD2 (7 bases). The V end lost 1 base, the J end lost 5 bases, and 13 bases lay between the germline ends. CDR3 length: 14 residues. CDR1 is SGHNT, CDR2 YYREEE, per germline (reference sequence).

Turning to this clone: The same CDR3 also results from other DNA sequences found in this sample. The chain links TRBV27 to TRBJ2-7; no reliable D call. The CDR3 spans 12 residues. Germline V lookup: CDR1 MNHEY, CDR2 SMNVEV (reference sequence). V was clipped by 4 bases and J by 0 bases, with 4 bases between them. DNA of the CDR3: TGTGCCAGCAGTTCAAACTCCTACGAGCAGTACTTC. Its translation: CASSSNSYEQYF.

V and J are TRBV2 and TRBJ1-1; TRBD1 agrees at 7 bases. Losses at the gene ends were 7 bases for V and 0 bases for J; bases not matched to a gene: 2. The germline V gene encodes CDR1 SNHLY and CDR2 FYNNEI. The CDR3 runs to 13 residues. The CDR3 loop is CASIQGVNTEAFF. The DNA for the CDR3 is TGTGCCAGCATCCAGGGGGTGAACACTGAAGCTTTCTTT.